This entry lists 26 T cell receptor beta chains sequenced from one sample in a study of CD8+ T cells in alopecia areata. After isolation, RNA underwent reverse transcription to generate cDNA as the sequencing template. Using immunoSEQ multiplex PCR, the repertoire was profiled, and TCRdb retains in-frame clones only, with some absent. The repertoire holds about 110,000 clones, with 50% to 70% as singletons. Sequenced material: NKG2D-low CD8+ T cells sorted from blood. These receptors were taken from a human donor with alopecia areata.

This sequence joins TRBV9 and TRBJ1-2; 11 nucleotides line up with TRBD1. CDR1 and CDR2 (germline): SGDLS, YYNGEE. The V segment lost 0 bases and the J segment 8 bases; nucleotides outside the gene matches: 9. The CDR3 runs to 16 residues. This chain's CDR3 is CASSVAVDRGPVGYTF. For the CDR3, the DNA is TGTGCCAGCAGCGTAGCCGTGGACAGGGGGCCCGTGGGCTACACCTTC.

The chain joins TRBV4-1 to TRBJ2-3; 9 bases are shared with TRBD1. The germline gives CDR1 MGHRA, CDR2 YSYEKL. V dropped 4 bases and J dropped 4; count of bases not matched to a gene: 12. This CDR3 has 17 residues. The CDR3 nucleotides are TGCGCCAGCAGCCGAAAGGGGAATACAGGGGGCGCAGATACGCAGTATTTT. It encodes CASSRKGNTGGADTQYF.

The sample holds a few counts of this clone. The chain employs TRBV7-9 and TRBJ2-7, with 7 bases identical to TRBD1. Losses at the gene ends were 1 base for V and 6 bases for J; bases not matched to a gene: 6. The germline CDR1 and CDR2 sequences are SEHNR and FQNEAQ (reference sequence). The CDR3 consists of 14 residues. CDR3 residues: CASSLESGTVEQYF. For the CDR3, the DNA is TGTGCCAGCAGCTTAGAAAGTGGGACAGTCGAGCAGTACTTC.

As DNA, the CDR3 is TGTGCCAGCAGCCTAGCGGGAGCGGCTAACGAGCAGTACTTC. It is translated as CASSLAGAANEQYF. The chain carries TRBV27 and TRBJ2-7; TRBD2 matches at 10 bases. There are 14 residues in the CDR3. The trim removed 6 bases at V and 5 bases at J, leaving 7 bases unmatched. Germline V CDR1 and CDR2: MNHEY, SMNVEV (reference sequence).

This sequence joins TRBV27 and TRBJ2-7; D may be TRBD2 (5 bases). The germline V gene encodes CDR1 MNHEY and CDR2 SMNVEV (reference sequence). CDR3 size: 13 residues. Trimming took 0 bases from V and 6 from J, leaving 9 bases between them. CDR3 sequence: CASSLSSTSEQYF. The CDR3 nucleotides are TGTGCCAGCAGTTTATCGTCTACTAGCGAGCAGTACTTC.

V usage is TRBV10-3 and J usage is TRBJ2-5; D may be TRBD1 (6 bases). The V and J ends lost 4 bases and 5 bases respectively, with 8 bases between them. The CDR3 has 12 residues. Germline V lookup: CDR1 ENHRY, CDR2 SYGVKD. This CDR3 is CAISGTAETQYF. The CDR3 DNA reads TGTGCCATCAGTGGGACAGCGGAGACCCAGTACTTC.

This sequence joins TRBV29-1 and TRBJ2-7; D possibly corresponds to TRBD1 (5 bases). V was shortened by 0 bases and J by 4 bases, with 7 bases between the two germline ends. CDR1 is SQVTM and CDR2 is ANQGSEA in the germline V gene. This CDR3 spans 12 amino acids. The CDR3 nucleotides read TGCAGCGTTGAAGAAGGGGATTACGAGCAGTACTTC. Protein product: CSVEEGDYEQYF.

V usage is TRBV27 and J usage is TRBJ2-7, with TRBD1 matching over 9 bases. J gave up 7 bases and V 5 bases, and 9 bases lay outside the gene matches. The germline V gene has CDR1 MNHEY and CDR2 SMNVEV (reference sequence). This CDR3 has 14 residues. This CDR3 is CASSPTGTGYEQYF. The CDR3 DNA reads as TGTGCCAGCAGTCCCACCGGGACAGGGTATGAGCAGTACTTC.

The chain combines TRBV27 with TRBJ2-7; 8 nucleotides agree with TRBD1. Per germline, CDR1 MNHEY and CDR2 SMNVEV (reference sequence). The V gene end was trimmed by 3 bases and the J gene end by 2 bases; junction bases not matched to a gene: 6. The CDR3 loop spans 15 amino acids. The CDR3 sequence is CASSFGQGPPYEQYF. In DNA form, the CDR3 reads TGTGCCAGCAGTTTCGGACAGGGCCCACCCTACGAGCAGTACTTC.

Only a few counts were recorded for this clone. J is TRBJ2-1 and V is TRBV29-1, with 12 bases lining up with TRBD2. The V gene end was trimmed by 1 base and the J gene end by 0 bases; junction bases not matched to a gene: 4. The CDR3 totals 17 residues. Germline V CDR1 and CDR2: SQVTM, ANQGSEA. The CDR3 DNA sequence: TGCAGCGTTGAAGGACTAGCGGGAGATAGCTCCTACAATGAGCAGTTCTTC. Protein product: CSVEGLAGDSSYNEQFF.

V is TRBV4-1 and J is TRBJ1-3; TRBD1 might be the D (5 bases). CDR1 is MGHRA, CDR2 YSYEKL, per germline. The CDR3 runs 15 residues. Between the trimmed V and J ends, which lost 0 bases and 5 bases, there was a span of 11 bases. The CDR3 spells CASSQDLGDRNTIYF. DNA of the CDR3: TGCGCCAGCAGCCAAGATTTGGGGGATCGAAACACCATATATTTT.

The chain combines TRBV12-5 with TRBJ1-2, with 7 bases lining up with TRBD1. The length of the CDR3 is 12 residues. Germline CDR1 is LGHNT and CDR2 is FRNRAP. J gave up 7 bases and V 6 bases, and 5 bases lay outside the gene matches. For the CDR3, the DNA is TGTGCTAGTGGGGTACAGGGGTTTGGCTACACCTTC. Its protein is CASGVQGFGYTF. The entire variable domain, with the rest obtained from reference TRBV12-5 and TRBJ1-2, is as follows: DARVTQTPRHKVTEMGQEVTMRCQPILGHNTVFWYRQTMMQGLELLAYFRNRAPLDDSGMPKDRFSAEMPDATLATLKIQPSEPRDSAVYFCASGVQGFGYTFGSGTRLTVV.

The rearrangement uses TRBV29-1 and TRBJ1-2; 10 bases line up with TRBD1. This CDR3 has 11 amino acids. Germline V CDR1 and CDR2: SQVTM, ANQGSEA. J lost 8 bases, V lost 6 bases, and 3 bases had no gene match. The CDR3 bases are TGCAGCGTGGGACAGGGGATCGGCTACACCTTC. Amino acid sequence: CSVGQGIGYTF.

The chain links TRBV7-6 to TRBJ2-7; no clear D gene. Germline V gene data show CDR1 as SGHVS and CDR2 as FNYEAQ. V lost 2 bases and J lost 5, with 10 bases in between. The CDR3 is made up of 13 amino acids. CDR3 region: CASSLSQENEQYF. CDR3 bases: TGTGCCAGCAGCTTATCCCAGGAAAACGAGCAGTACTTC.

V is TRBV27 and J is TRBJ2-3, with D perhaps matching TRBD1 or TRBD2 (5 bases each). In germline, CDR1 is MNHEY, CDR2 SMNVEV (reference sequence). Deletions cut 5 bases from V and 0 bases from J, with 12 bases between. There are 15 residues in the CDR3. The CDR3 bases are TGTGCCAGCAGTGAATTTGGGGGTAGCACAGATACGCAGTATTTT. Its protein product is CASSEFGGSTDTQYF.

This clone was detected only once. The chain is built from TRBV30 and TRBJ1-1; possible D gene TRBD1, 5 bases. The CDR3 has 15 residues. The germline V gene encodes CDR1 GTSNPN and CDR2 SVGIG (reference sequence). V was clipped by 0 bases and J by 4 bases, with 15 bases between them. In nucleotides, the CDR3 is TGTGCCTGGAGTGTAGGACAATATTTGAGCACTGAAGCTTTCTTT. Translating it yields CAWSVGQYLSTEAFF.

This chain connects TRBV29-1 to TRBJ2-6; D is perhaps TRBD1 (6 bases). The CDR3 sequence is 15 residues long. V gave up 0 bases and J gave up 4 bases, with 10 bases separating them. Germline assignment: CDR1 SQVTM and CDR2 ANQGSEA. As DNA, the CDR3 is TGCAGCGTTGAAGAAAGGGGGTCCGGGGCCAACGTCCTGACTTTC. Amino acids: CSVEERGSGANVLTF.

The V gene is TRBV27, the J gene TRBJ2-1, with 10 bases aligning to TRBD2. The J segment lost 9 bases and the V segment lost 8 bases, leaving 13 bases of the junction unmatched. Germline CDR1 MNHEY, CDR2 SMNVEV (reference sequence). The CDR3 sequence is 15 residues long. In DNA form, the CDR3 reads TGTGCCAGCGGGGGTATTGCTAGCGGGGGAATTGAGCAGTTCTTC. Amino acids: CASGGIASGGIEQFF.

The table lists this clone with a few counts. The DNA for the CDR3 is TGTGCCAGCAGCGGTAGACAGCGGGATGAAGAGACCCAGTACTTC. Protein sequence: CASSGRQRDEETQYF. The rearrangement links TRBV13 to TRBJ2-5; 7 bases are shared with TRBD2. With 5 bases clipped from V and 3 bases from J, the junction kept 9 bases outside the gene matches. The CDR3 has 15 residues. CDR1 is PRHDT and CDR2 is FYEKMQ in the germline V gene (reference sequence). The complete variable domain, with remaining parts taken from reference TRBV13 and TRBJ2-5, reads AAGVIQSPRHLIKEKRETATLKCYPIPRHDTVYWYQQGPGQDPQFLISFYEKMQSDKGSIPDRFSAQQFSDYHSELNMSSLELGDSALYFCASSGRQRDEETQYFGPGTRLLVL.

Remarks on this clone: Different DNA sequences within this sample yield the same CDR3. The V and J genes are TRBV11-2 and TRBJ2-7, with TRBD1 matching 11 bases. CDR3 size: 14 residues. The V segment lost 5 bases and the J segment 4 bases; nucleotides outside the gene matches: 4. Germline CDR1 SGHAT, CDR2 FQNNGV. The CDR3 region is CASSLGQGAYEQYF. In nucleotides, the CDR3 is TGTGCCAGCAGCCTTGGACAGGGGGCGTACGAGCAGTACTTC.

The gene calls are TRBV29-1 and TRBJ2-6, with 11 bases lining up with TRBD2. The germline V gene encodes CDR1 SQVTM and CDR2 ANQGSEA. Germline trimming cut 8 bases from V and 4 bases from J; bases unmatched to any gene: 7. The CDR3 is 15 residues long. Here the CDR3 DNA reads TGCAGCATCGGGACTAGCGGTGTGGGGGCCAACGTCCTGACTTTC. As protein: CSIGTSGVGANVLTF.

This clone was seen a handful of times. The V and J genes are TRBV5-1 and TRBJ2-2; maybe TRBD1 (5 bases). The ends were cut back, 4 bases at V and 7 bases at J, with 8 bases in the middle. The CDR3 runs to 12 residues. From germline, CDR1 is SGHRS and CDR2 YFSETQ. The CDR3 is CASSDSDGELFF. The CDR3 nucleotides are TGCGCCAGCAGCGACAGTGACGGGGAGCTGTTTTTT.

The CDR3 nucleotides read TGTGCCAGCAGCTTAAGCCGCGGGGGTGAGCAGTTCTTC. Its translation is CASSLSRGGEQFF. This sequence joins TRBV28 and TRBJ2-1; 7 bases match TRBD2. CDR1 and CDR2 (germline): MDHEN, SYDVKM. V was pared by 6 bases and J by 9 bases, with 8 bases of the junction left unmatched. This CDR3 is built from 13 residues. Full variable domain (outside the CDR3, taken from reference TRBV28 and TRBJ2-1): DVKVTQSSRYLVKRTGEKVFLECVQDMDHENMFWYRQDPGLGLRLIYFSYDVKMKEKGDIPEGYSVSREKKERFSLILESASTNQTSMYLCASSLSRGGEQFFGPGTRLTVL.

The chain employs TRBV28 and TRBJ1-1; D ambiguous. V lost 7 bases to trimming and J lost 6 bases, with 9 bases between them. This CDR3 spans 11 amino acids. The germline V gene encodes CDR1 MDHEN and CDR2 SYDVKM. In DNA form, the CDR3 reads TGTGCCAGCATACTCGGCGCTGAAGCTTTCTTT. It yields the protein CASILGAEAFF.

The CDR3 DNA reads TGTGCCAGCAGTTATTCATCGGGAGGAGAGACCCAGTACTTC. Translated: CASSYSSGGETQYF. The chain joins TRBV6-5 to TRBJ2-5; 7 bases match TRBD2. J was trimmed by 4 bases and V by 3 bases; bases with no gene match: 5. In germline, CDR1 is MNHEY, CDR2 SVGAGI. The CDR3 runs 14 residues.

CDR3 protein: CASSLGTGSYGYTF. DNA for the CDR3: TGTGCCAGCAGTTTAGGGACAGGGTCCTATGGCTACACCTTC. V is TRBV27 and J is TRBJ1-2, with 9 bases identical to TRBD1. V shed 2 bases and J 4 bases; nucleotides not matched to a gene: 2. Germline V gene lookup returns CDR1 MNHEY and CDR2 SMNVEV (reference sequence). There are 14 residues in the CDR3.